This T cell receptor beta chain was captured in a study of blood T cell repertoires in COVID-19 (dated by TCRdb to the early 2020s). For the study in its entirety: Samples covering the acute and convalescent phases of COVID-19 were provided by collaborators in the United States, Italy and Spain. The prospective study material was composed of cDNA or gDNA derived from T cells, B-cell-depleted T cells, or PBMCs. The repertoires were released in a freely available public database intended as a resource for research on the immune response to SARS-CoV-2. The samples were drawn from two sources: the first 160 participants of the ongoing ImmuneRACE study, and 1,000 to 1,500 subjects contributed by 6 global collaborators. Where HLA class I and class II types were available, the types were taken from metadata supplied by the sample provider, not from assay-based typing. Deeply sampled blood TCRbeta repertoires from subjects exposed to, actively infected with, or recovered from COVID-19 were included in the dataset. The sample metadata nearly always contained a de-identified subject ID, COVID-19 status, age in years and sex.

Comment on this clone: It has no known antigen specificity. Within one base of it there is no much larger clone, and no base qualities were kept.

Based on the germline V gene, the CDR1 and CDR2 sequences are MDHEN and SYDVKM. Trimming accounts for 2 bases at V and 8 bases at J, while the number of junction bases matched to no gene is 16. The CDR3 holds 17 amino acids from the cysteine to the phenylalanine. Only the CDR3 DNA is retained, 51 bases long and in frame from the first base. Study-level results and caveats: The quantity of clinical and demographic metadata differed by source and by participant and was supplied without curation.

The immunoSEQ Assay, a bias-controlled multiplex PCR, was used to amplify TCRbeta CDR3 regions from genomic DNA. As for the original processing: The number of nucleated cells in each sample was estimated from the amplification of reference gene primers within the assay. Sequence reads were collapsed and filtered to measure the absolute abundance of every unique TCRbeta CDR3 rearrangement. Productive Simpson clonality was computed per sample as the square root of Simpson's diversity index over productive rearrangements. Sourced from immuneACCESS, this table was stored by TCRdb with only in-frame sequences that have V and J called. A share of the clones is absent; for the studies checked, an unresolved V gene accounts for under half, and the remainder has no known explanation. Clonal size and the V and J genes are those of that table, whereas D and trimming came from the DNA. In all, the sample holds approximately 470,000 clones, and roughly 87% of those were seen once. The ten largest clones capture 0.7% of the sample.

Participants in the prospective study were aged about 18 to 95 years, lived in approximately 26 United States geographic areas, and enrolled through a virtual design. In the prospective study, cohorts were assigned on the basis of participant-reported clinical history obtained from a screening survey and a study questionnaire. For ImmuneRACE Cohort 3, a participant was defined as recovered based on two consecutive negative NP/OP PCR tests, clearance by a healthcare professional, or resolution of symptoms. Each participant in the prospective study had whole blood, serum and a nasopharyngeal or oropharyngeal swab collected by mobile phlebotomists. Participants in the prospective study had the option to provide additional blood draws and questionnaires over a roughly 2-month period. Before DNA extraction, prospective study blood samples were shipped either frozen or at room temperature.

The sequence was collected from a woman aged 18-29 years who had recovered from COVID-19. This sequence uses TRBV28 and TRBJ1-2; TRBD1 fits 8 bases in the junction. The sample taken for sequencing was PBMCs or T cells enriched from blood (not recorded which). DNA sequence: TGTGCCAGCAGTTTAGGAGGACAGGGCGGGGTGGAACGGGGCTACACCTTC. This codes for CASSLGGQGGVERGYTF.